The TCR beta chain described here comes from a study of cytomegalovirus exposure and HLA in healthy donors. Study conclusions and caveats: Overall, approximately 150 TCR beta chains were annotated as cytomegalovirus-associated. Researchers reportedly found TCR beta sequences accurately predicted most subjects' HLA-A and HLA-B alleles. High specificity and sensitivity for cytomegalovirus status were reported for the classifier.

As concerns this clone: What it binds is not known.

PCR primers comprised 60 Vbeta and 13 Jbeta primers. The protocol was immunoSEQ multiplex PCR, while the TCRdb copy is restricted to in-frame clones and leaves out a portion. The sample carries approximately 220,000 clones, nearly 80% recorded once. The J segment lost 4 bases and the V segment lost 5 bases, leaving 6 bases of the junction unmatched. The CDR3 has 14 residues. Germline V lookup: CDR1 MDHEN, CDR2 SYDVKM. The chain links TRBV28 to TRBJ2-7; 9 positions agree with TRBD1. Sequenced sample: PBMCs. The clonotype originates from a male donor in good health and CMV-seronegative. The CDR3 sequence: CASSPPDRGYEQYF. The CDR3 bases are TGTGCCAGCAGTCCGCCGGACAGGGGTTACGAGCAGTACTTC. Full variable domain (outside the CDR3, taken from reference TRBV28 and TRBJ2-7): DVKVTQSSRYLVKRTGEKVFLECVQDMDHENMFWYRQDPGLGLRLIYFSYDVKMKEKGDIPEGYSVSREKKERFSLILESASTNQTSMYLCASSPPDRGYEQYFGPGTRLTVT.